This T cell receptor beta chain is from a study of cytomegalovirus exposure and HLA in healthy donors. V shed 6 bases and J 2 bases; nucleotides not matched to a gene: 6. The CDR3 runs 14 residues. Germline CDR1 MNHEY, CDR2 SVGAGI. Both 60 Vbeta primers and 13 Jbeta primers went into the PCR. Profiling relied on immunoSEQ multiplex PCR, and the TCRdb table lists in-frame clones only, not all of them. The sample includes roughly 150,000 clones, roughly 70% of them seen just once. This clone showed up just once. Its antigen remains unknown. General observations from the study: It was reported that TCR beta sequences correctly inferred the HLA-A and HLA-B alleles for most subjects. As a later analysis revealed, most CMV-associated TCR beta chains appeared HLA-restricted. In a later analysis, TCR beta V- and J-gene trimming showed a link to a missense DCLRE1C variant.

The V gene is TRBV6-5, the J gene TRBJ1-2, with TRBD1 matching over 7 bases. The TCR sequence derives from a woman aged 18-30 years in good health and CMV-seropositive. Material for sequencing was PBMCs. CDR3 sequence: CASSSDRVNYGYTF. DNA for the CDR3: TGTGCCAGCAGCTCCGACAGGGTGAACTATGGCTACACCTTC.